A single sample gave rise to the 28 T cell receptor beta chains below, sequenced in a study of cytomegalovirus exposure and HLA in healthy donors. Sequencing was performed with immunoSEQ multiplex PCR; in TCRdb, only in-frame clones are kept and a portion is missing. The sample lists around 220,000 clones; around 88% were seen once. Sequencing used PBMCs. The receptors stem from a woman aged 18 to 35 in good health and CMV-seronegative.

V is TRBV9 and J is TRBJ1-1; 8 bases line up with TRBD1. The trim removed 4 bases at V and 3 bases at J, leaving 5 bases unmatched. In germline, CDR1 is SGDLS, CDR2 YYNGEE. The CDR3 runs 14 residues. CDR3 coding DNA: TGTGCCAGCAGCAAACAGGGGGTTGACACTGAAGCTTTCTTT. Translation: CASSKQGVDTEAFF.

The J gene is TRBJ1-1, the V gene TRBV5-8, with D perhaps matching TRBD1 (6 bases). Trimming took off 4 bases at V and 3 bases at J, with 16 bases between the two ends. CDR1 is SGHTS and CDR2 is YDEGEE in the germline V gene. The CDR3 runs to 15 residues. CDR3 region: CASSILTGFDTEAFF. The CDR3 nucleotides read TGTGCCAGCAGCATTTTAACAGGGTTCGACACTGAAGCTTTCTTT.

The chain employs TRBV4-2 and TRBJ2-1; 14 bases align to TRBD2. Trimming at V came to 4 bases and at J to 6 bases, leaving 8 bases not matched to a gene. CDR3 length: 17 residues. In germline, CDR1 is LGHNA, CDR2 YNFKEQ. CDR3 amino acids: CASSRGTSGSSGNEQFF. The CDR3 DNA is TGTGCCAGCAGCCGGGGGACTAGCGGGAGTTCGGGCAATGAGCAGTTCTTC.

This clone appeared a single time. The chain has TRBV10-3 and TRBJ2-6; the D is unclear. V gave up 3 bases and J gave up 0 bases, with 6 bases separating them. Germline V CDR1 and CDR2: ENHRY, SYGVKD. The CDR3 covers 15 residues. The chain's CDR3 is CAISDPGSGANVLTF. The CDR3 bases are TGTGCCATCAGTGATCCGGGCTCTGGGGCCAACGTCCTGACTTTC.

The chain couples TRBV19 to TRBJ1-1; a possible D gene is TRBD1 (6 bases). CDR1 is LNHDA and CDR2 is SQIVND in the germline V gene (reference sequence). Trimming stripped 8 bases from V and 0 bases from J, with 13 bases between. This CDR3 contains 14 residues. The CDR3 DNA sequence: TGTGCCAGTGGACACAGGGCCCTGAACACTGAAGCTTTCTTT. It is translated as CASGHRALNTEAFF.

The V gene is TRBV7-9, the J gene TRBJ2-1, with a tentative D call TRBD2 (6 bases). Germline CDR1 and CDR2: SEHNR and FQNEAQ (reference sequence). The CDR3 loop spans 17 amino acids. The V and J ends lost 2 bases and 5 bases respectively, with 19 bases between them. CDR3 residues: CASSLIDAGRSDNEQFF. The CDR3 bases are TGTGCCAGCAGCTTAATTGATGCGGGGCGCTCTGACAATGAGCAGTTCTTC.

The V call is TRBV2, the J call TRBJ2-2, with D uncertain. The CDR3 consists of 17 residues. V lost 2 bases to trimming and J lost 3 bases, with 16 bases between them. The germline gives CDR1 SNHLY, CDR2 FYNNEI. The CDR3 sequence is CASSEFLIPRDTGELFF. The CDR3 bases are TGTGCCAGCAGTGAATTCCTAATCCCCCGGGACACCGGGGAGCTGTTTTTT.

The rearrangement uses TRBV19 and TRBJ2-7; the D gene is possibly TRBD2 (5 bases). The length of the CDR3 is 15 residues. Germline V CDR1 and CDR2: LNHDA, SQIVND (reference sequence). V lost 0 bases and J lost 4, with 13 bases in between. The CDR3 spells CASSIEGSGLYEQYF. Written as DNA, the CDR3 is TGTGCCAGTAGTATAGAGGGGAGCGGCTTATACGAGCAGTACTTC.

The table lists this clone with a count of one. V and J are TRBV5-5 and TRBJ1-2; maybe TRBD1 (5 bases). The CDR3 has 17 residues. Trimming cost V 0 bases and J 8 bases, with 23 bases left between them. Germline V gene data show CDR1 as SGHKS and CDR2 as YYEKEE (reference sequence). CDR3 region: CASSLDSRGQGLWGYTF. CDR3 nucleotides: TGTGCCAGCAGCTTGGACTCTCGTGGTCAGGGACTATGGGGCTACACCTTC.

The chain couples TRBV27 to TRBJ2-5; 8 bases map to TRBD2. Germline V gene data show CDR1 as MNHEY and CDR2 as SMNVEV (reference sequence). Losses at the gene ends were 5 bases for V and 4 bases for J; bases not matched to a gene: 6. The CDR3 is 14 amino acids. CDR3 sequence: CASSEAGARETQYF. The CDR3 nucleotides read TGTGCCAGCAGTGAAGCGGGAGCGCGAGAGACCCAGTACTTC.

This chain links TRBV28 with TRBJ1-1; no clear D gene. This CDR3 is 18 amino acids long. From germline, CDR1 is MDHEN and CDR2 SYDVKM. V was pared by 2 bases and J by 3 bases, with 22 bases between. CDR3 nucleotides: TGTGCCAGCAGTTTAGGGGTGGACTTCCACAATATGGACACTGAAGCTTTCTTT. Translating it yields CASSLGVDFHNMDTEAFF.

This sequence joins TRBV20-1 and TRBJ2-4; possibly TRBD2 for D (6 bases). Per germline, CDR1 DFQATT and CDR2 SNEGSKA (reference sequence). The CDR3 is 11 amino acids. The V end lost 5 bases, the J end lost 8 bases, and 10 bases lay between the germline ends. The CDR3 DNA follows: TGCAGTGCTTGGACTACAGACATTCAGTACTTC. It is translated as CSAWTTDIQYF.

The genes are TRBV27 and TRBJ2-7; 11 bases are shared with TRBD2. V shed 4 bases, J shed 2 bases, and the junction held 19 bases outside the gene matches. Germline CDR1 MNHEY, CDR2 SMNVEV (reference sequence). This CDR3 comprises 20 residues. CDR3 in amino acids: CASSSQLKTLGTSGTYEQYF. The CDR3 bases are TGTGCCAGCAGTTCCCAGCTTAAAACACTAGGGACTAGCGGTACCTACGAGCAGTACTTC.

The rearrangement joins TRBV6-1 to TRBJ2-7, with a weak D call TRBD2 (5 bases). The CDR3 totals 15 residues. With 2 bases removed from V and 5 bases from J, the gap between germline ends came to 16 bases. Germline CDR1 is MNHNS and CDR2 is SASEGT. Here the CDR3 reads CASSETGSRYDEQYF. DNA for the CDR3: TGTGCCAGCAGTGAAACGGGGTCTCGTTATGACGAGCAGTACTTC.

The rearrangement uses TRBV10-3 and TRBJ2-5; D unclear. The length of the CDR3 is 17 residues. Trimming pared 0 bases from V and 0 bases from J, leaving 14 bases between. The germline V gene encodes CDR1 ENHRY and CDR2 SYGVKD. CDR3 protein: CAISESVLVRNQETQYF. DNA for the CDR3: TGTGCCATCAGTGAGTCGGTGTTGGTGCGGAACCAAGAGACCCAGTACTTC.

In DNA form, the CDR3 reads TGTGCCAGCAGCCAAAAGGGGGCACAGGGTTCTTCCCCACGGGAGCAGTTCTTC. Protein product: CASSQKGAQGSSPREQFF. The chain couples TRBV7-9 to TRBJ2-1; 7 nucleotides match TRBD1. The V gene's germline CDR1 is SEHNR and CDR2 FQNEAQ (reference sequence). Losses at the gene ends were 5 bases for V and 10 bases for J; bases not matched to a gene: 23. The CDR3 is made up of 18 amino acids.

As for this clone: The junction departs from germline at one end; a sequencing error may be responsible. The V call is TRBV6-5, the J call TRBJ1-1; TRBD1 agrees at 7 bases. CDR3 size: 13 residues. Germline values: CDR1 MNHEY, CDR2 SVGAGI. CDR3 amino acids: CASSYGLDRVTLF. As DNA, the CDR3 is TGTGCCAGCAGTTACGGTTTAGACAGGGTGACCTTATTT.

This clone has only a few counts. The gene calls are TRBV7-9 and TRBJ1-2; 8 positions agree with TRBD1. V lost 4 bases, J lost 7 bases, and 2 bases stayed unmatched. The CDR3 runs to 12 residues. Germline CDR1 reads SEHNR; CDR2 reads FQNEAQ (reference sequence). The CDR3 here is CASSWTGFGYTF. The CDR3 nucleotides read TGTGCCAGCAGCTGGACAGGGTTTGGCTACACCTTC. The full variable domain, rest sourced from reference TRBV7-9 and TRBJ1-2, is DTGVSQNPRHKITKRGQNVTFRCDPISEHNRLYWYRQTLGQGPEFLTYFQNEAQLEKSRLLSDRFSAERPKGSFSTLEIQRTEQGDSAMYLCASSWTGFGYTFGSGTRLTVV.

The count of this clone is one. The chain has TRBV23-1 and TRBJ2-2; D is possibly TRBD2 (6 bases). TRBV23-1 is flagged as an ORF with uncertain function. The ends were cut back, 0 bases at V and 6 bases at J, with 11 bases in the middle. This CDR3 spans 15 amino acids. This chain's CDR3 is CASSQSEGGPGELFF. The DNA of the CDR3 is TGCGCCAGCAGTCAATCGGAGGGAGGTCCCGGGGAGCTGTTTTTT.

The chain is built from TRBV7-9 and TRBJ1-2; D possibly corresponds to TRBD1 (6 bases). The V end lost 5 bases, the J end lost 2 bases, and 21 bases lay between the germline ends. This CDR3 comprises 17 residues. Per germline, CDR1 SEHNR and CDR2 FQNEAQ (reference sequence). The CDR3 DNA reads TGTGCCAGCAGCCCGATACCCCGACAGGAGCGGAACTATGGCTACACCTTC. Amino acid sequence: CASSPIPRQERNYGYTF.

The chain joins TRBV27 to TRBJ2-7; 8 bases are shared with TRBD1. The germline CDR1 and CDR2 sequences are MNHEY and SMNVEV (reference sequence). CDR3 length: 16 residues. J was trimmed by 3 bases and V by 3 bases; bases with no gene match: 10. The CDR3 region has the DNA TGTGCCAGCAGTTTGAGGACAGGGATTAAACGCTACGAGCAGTACTTC. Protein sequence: CASSLRTGIKRYEQYF.

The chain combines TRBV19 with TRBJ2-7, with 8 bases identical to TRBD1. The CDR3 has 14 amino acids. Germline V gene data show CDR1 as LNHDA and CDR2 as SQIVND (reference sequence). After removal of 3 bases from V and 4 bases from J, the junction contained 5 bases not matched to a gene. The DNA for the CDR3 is TGTGCCAGTAGTATCGGACAGGGCCGGTACGAGCAGTACTTC. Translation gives CASSIGQGRYEQYF.

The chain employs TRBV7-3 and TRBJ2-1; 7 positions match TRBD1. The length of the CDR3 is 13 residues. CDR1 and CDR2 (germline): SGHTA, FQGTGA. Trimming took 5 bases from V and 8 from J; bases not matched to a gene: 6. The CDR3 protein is CASSVDRVHEQFF. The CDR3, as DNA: TGTGCCAGCAGCGTAGACAGGGTCCATGAGCAGTTCTTC.

CDR3 sequence reads: CASTPNLTGGLYYGYTF. The DNA for the CDR3 is TGTGCCAGCACTCCGAATTTGACAGGGGGCTTATATTATGGCTACACCTTC. The V and J genes are TRBV28 and TRBJ1-2; 10 bases fit TRBD1. CDR1 and CDR2 from the germline V gene are MDHEN and SYDVKM. Germline trimming cut 7 bases from V and 5 bases from J; bases unmatched to any gene: 16. CDR3 size: 17 residues.

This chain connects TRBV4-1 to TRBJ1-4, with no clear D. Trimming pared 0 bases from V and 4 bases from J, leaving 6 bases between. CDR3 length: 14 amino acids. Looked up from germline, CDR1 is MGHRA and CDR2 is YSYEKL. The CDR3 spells CASSQDRLNEKLFF. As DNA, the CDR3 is TGCGCCAGCAGCCAAGACAGACTTAATGAAAAACTGTTTTTT.

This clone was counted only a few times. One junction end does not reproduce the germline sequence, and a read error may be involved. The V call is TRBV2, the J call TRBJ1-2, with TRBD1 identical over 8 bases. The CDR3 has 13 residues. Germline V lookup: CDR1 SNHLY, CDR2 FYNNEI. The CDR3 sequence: CIKGTGEVYGYTF. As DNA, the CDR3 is TGCATCAAGGGGACAGGAGAGGTCTATGGCTACACCTTC.

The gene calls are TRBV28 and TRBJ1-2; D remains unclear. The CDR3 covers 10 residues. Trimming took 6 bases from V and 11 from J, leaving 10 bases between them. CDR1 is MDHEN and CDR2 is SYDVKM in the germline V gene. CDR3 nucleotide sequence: TGTGCCAGCAGCGGAAGAGGTTACACCTTC. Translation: CASSGRGYTF.

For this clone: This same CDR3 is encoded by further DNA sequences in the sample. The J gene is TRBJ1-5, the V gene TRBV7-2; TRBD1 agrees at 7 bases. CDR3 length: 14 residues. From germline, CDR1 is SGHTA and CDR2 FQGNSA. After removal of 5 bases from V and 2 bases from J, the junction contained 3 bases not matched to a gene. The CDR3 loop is CASSPTGGNQPQHF. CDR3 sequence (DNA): TGTGCCAGCAGCCCCACAGGGGGCAATCAGCCCCAGCATTTT. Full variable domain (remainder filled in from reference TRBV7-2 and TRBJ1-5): GAGVSQSPSNKVTEKGKDVELRCDPISGHTALYWYRQSLGQGLEFLIYFQGNSAPDKSGLPSDRFSAERTGGSVSTLTIQRTQQEDSAVYLCASSPTGGNQPQHFGDGTRLSIL.